This entry is about one T cell receptor beta chain. Its specificity is unknown. The data stem from a study of CD8 T cells in ankylosing spondylitis. Study results and caveats: Significantly higher representation of disease-linked clones was reported for matched ankylosing spondylitis synovial fluid.

Quantitative 5'-RACE with molecular barcodes produced the TCR beta libraries. TCRdb itself ran the 5' RACE reads through MiXCR, one entry per CDR3 protein. The sample yields nearly 350,000 distinct CDR3 sequences, roughly 14% seen once. The CDR3 runs 14 residues. Germline CDR1 MGHRA, CDR2 YSYEKL. Trimming took 4 bases from V and 6 from J, leaving 14 bases between them. V gene TRBV4-1 combines with J gene TRBJ2-3; D not resolved. The clonotype comes from a male donor with ankylosing spondylitis or in good health (not recorded which). The specimen was blood, either unsorted or a sorted T cell fraction (not recorded which). CDR3 sequence reads: CASSRLGIMDTQYF. The CDR3 coding sequence is TGCGCCAGCAGCCGTTTAGGGATAATGGATACGCAGTATTTT.